This TCR beta chain was sequenced for a study of cytomegalovirus exposure and HLA in healthy donors (dated by TCRdb to the late 2010s). At the level of the whole study: An earlier analysis of 587 of the donors reported roughly 270 Gb of sequence data and 100 million to 130 million unique TCR beta sequences from 150 million to 200 million T cells. The later analysis used no new phenotypic data to find candidate immune exposures, relying instead on TCR beta sequences and their occurrence across donors. To decide whether each TCR beta V gene segment behaved as functional or pseudogenic, an earlier analysis of some 540 of the donors relied on high-throughput TCR beta sequencing. Typing coverage differed by locus: A, B, C, DRB1 and DQB1 were typed in roughly 629-640 donors, DQA1 in approximately 520, DPA1 in over 600, and DPB1 in just under 490. To predict cytomegalovirus infection status, the study brought together high-throughput TCR immunosequencing, statistical association of individual TCRs with disease status, and machine learning. An early release covering roughly 640 HLA-typed donors comprised about 290 gigabases of sequencing data and approximately 80 million unique TCR sequences. The study aimed to test whether signatures of past pathogen exposure could be identified by cataloging public T cell receptors. Among roughly 400 genotyped donors of the cohort, an average of approximately 230,000 unique TCR beta nucleotide sequences were sequenced per donor, around 18% of them non-productive. A later analysis re-examined previously published TCR beta repertoires from more than 550 donors and added high-resolution HLA genotyping to investigate patterns of TCR occurrence. HLA typing included class I and class II loci at four-digit resolution. Among the roughly 370 genotyped donors, approximately 81% belonged to the genetic ancestry cluster associated with self-reported Caucasian donors. All discovery cohort repertoires had been generated using a single sequencing platform. In addition to the first cohort of 500 to 850 subjects, a separate validation cohort of about 120 different subjects was used. The T cell repertoires of about 700 subjects were profiled by immunosequencing and related to cytomegalovirus serostatus. Donor age, sex, ethnicity and CMV serostatus were collected together with the repertoire data. In a later genetic analysis, genome-wide SNP genotypes for about 55% of the roughly 700 donors were used, and that subset was treated as a discovery cohort. Four or five DR-DQ haplotypes were handled as single units for association and clustering, since linkage in the cohort was strong. General study outcomes and caveats: According to a later analysis, parvovirus B19, influenza, CMV and Epstein-Barr virus appeared linked to several top co-occurrence clusters. In a later genetic analysis, fewer N-insertions in productive TCRs were reported among donors in an Asian-associated ancestry cluster than the approximately 670-donor mean. Because some donors lacked HLA typing at each locus, the association tests relied only on the typed subset. In a later analysis, the rate of TCR association differed among HLA loci, with DRB1 alleles having the most associated TCRs and HLA-C alleles having the fewest. The earlier analysis of some 540 of the donors excluded approximately 17 rarely observed V segments, including chromosome 9 orphons, because counts were too low. Linkage disequilibrium might explain the correlated functional status among segregating V segments, but an unknown experimental factor could not be ruled out. Compared with equally common non-associated chains, HLA-associated TCR beta chains in a later analysis were more clonally expanded and had lower generation probabilities. CMV serostatus was the only immune exposure information available for the cohort. The classifier was reported to diagnose cytomegalovirus status with high specificity and sensitivity in both the original cohort and the validation cohort. A later genetic analysis associated a missense DCLRE1C variant with V-gene and J-gene trimming of TCR beta chains, and an independent cohort replicated the association. The authors suggested that the approach could potentially be extended to other disease states and immunological phenotypes. In the study, some 180 TCR beta chains were listed as associated with cytomegalovirus. Specific HLA alleles were associated with roughly 17,000 TCR beta sequences at a false discovery rate of 0.05 in a later analysis. A further reported finding was that TCR beta sequences accurately predicted the HLA-A and HLA-B alleles for most subjects in the first cohort. A few of the identified cytomegalovirus-associated TCR beta chains were confirmed in vitro to be specific for cytomegalovirus antigens. According to a later analysis, most CMV-associated TCR beta chains appeared to be HLA-restricted, and the HLA associations seemed to be driven largely by CMV exposure. Roughly uniform sequencing depth across donors was assumed in presence/absence analyses, although this assumption may not hold. Broadly in line with IMGT annotations, most TCR beta V segments showed up in productive rearrangements about 87% or about 30% of the time in an earlier analysis of approximately 640 of the donors. Strong co-occurrence of HLA alleles, especially DR and DQ, made assigning TCR associations to individual alleles difficult. This cohort had only TCR beta chains sequenced, and the lack of alpha or paired-chain data limited which features could be detected. Across donors, most TCR sequences were observed very rarely, whereas some public TCRs were present in many individuals. A cluster of highly shared sequence variants was judged likely to represent a technical artifact of the sequencing pipeline.

Library preparation was by the immunoSEQ multiplex PCR assay. For the multiplex PCR, a mixture combining 60 forward primers for TCR Vbeta segments and 13 reverse primers for TCR Jbeta segments was used. The CDR3 region of rearranged TCR beta genes was amplified from genomic DNA by a multiplex PCR assay. The amplified TCR beta libraries were sequenced on the Illumina HiSeq System as 87-base-pair reads. As for the authors' bioinformatics: A later analysis tallied 75 million to 95 million unique TCR beta chains across the 666 repertoires, and around 9.9 million of those chains were shared by two or more donors. To remove PCR and sequencing errors, raw reads were error-corrected and collapsed into unique sequences using a nearest-neighbor algorithm that merged closely related sequences. To assign V, D and J gene segments, CDR3 sequences were aligned to IMGT reference sequences. For a sequence to be retained, a match of at least six nucleotides was required to both a V gene segment and a J gene segment. A rearrangement counted as productive if the CDR3 had no stop codons and remained in frame with V and J, and every other rearrangement counted as non-productive. Following IMGT convention, CDR3 was defined as the stretch from the second conserved V-encoded cysteine to the conserved J-encoded phenylalanine. The earlier analysis of fewer than 700 of the donors excluded sequences that lacked an unambiguous match to a single V gene segment. In an earlier analysis of several hundred of the donors, V segments were called functional above 56.7% productive rearrangements and were called segregating when the between-donor standard deviation exceeded 5%. A statistical classification framework was developed to diagnose cytomegalovirus status using the catalog of TCR beta chain sequences. In a later analysis, V and J genes were assigned by comparing TCR nucleotide sequences against IMGT/GENE-DB human TR gene sequences. The TCRdist pipeline was used in a later analysis to assign CDR3 sequences and most-parsimonious VDJ recombination scenarios. In a later analysis, every TCR beta chain was defined by the combination of its CDR3 amino acid sequence and its V-gene family, and reads without a unique V-gene family were dropped. In a later analysis, some 600 highly shared, low-generation-probability nucleotide sequences were removed to address suspected cross-contamination and a sequencing artifact. A later analysis calculated a clonal expansion index for each public chain from normalized within-repertoire ranks of inferred template counts. In a later analysis, generation probabilities were computed using a VDJ recombination model fitted to out-of-frame rearrangements, and the results were checked against IGoR. In a later analysis, TCR-TCR, TCR-HLA and TCR-CMV co-occurrence was scored with hypergeometric tests, and a repertoire-size bias correction was applied to TCR pairs. False discovery rates were estimated in a later analysis by permuting HLA or CMV assignments 20 times. In a later analysis, co-occurring TCRs were grouped with DBSCAN, and TCRdist sequence similarity was added when clustering was performed within HLA-allele-positive subsets. Repertoires with fewer than 30,000 or more than 120,000 public chains, plus five repertoires with anomalous nucleotide sharing, were excluded from co-occurrence clustering. TCRdb stores this immuneACCESS table with in-frame sequences only. Part of the clones is absent; in the studies checked, under half of the shortfall reflects unresolved V genes, and no reason is known for the rest. V, J and clone size reflect that table, while D and trimming were determined from the DNA. The sample table holds 45,000 to 70,000 clones, of which around four fifths were seen once. Around 1.5% of the sample goes to the ten largest clones.

With regard to this clone: No cognate antigen has been identified for it. No per-base quality is available; no much larger clone lies one base away.

The cohort was made up of 500 to 850 healthy bone marrow donors. Cohort members were all nominally healthy when sampled, although unrecorded immune exposures were likely present. The donor tested CMV seronegative and was one of the 352 seronegative cohort members. Every donor gave a peripheral blood sample, and the peripheral blood mononuclear cells from that sample were used for TCR beta sequencing. The Qiagen DNeasy Blood Extraction Kit was used to extract genomic DNA from the blood cell samples. The receptor was isolated from a man aged 25-40 years in good health and CMV-seronegative. The source material was PBMCs.

The DNA sequence follows: TGTGCCAGCAGTTACCGAACAGGGTTGGCTGAAGCTTTCTTT. Its translation reads: CASSYRTGLAEAFF. Rearrangement joined TRBV6-6 to TRBJ1-1; the D segment could be TRBD1, given 6 matching bases. From its cysteine to its phenylalanine, the CDR3 spans 14 amino acids. Only the CDR3 DNA stays, 42 bases, in frame from base 1. V is reduced by 2 bases and J by 6 bases, leaving a spacing of 13 bases between them. CDR1 and CDR2 are drawn from the germline V gene (reference sequence): MNHNY, SVGAGI.